This T cell receptor beta chain originates from a study of T cell responses to AZD1222 COVID-19 vaccine. Sequencing used immunoSEQ multiplex PCR; TCRdb keeps in-frame clones, though not all of them. Counted here are 140,000 or so clones, about 90% occurring once; the ten biggest clones make up around 6.9%. With regard to this clone: Its antigen remains unidentified.

The V end lost 3 bases, the J end lost 5 bases, and 2 bases lay between the germline ends. Germline values: CDR1 MGHRA, CDR2 YSYEKL. CDR3 size: 12 residues. Whole-study findings and limits: Regions left unmutated in variants are reportedly the target of nearly half of spike-specific TCRs. The number of AZD1222 recipients seropositive at baseline was only five or six. CD4 TCRs covered the whole spike, strongest at regions 160-218 and 743-854.

The rearrangement joins TRBV4-1 to TRBJ1-6; D gene unclear. Specimen: peripheral blood, collected 28 days after the second dose of the MenACWY control vaccine. The origin of this receptor is an adult who received the MenACWY meningococcal vaccine as a control. The CDR3 DNA reads TGCGCCAGCAGCCAGGATAATTCACCCCTCCACTTT. It encodes CASSQDNSPLHF.